Shown below are 25 T cell receptor beta chains from a single sample sequenced in a study of response to subunit inactivated influenza vaccine. TCRdb fed the RT-PCR reads into MiXCR, producing one record per CDR3 protein. The sample shows under 950,000 distinct CDR3 sequences, around 20% of them seen only once. The starting material was PBMCs from blood, obtained roughly 5 days after vaccination. These receptors all come from a man aged 45-65 years who received an inactivated influenza vaccine.

This chain connects TRBV29-1 to TRBJ2-1; 13 positions agree with TRBD2. Germline lookup yields CDR1 SQVTM and CDR2 ANQGSEA. This CDR3 spans 13 amino acids. The V gene end was trimmed by 7 bases and the J gene end by 8 bases; junction bases not matched to a gene: 5. The CDR3 DNA sequence: TGCAGCGCCGGACTAGCGGGGGAGTATGAGCAGTTCTTC. Its protein product is CSAGLAGEYEQFF.

This clonotype has ten or more counts. The chain couples TRBV25-1 to TRBJ1-1; D is undetermined. Deletions cut 7 bases from V and 1 base from J, with 4 bases between. Germline CDR1 is MGHDK and CDR2 is SYGVNS. This CDR3 is 11 amino acids long. The CDR3 spells CASNRNTEAFF. The CDR3 DNA sequence: TGTGCCAGCAACAGGAACACTGAAGCTTTCTTT.

This clonotype was seen a few times. The V call is TRBV11-2, the J call TRBJ2-5; the match to TRBD2 covers 16 bases. V lost 2 bases and J lost 2; bases outside the gene matches: 8. The CDR3 is 19 amino acids. CDR1 is SGHAT, CDR2 FQNNGV, per germline. CDR3 residues: CASSLLPGLAGGRQETQYF. In DNA, the CDR3 is TGTGCCAGCAGCTTATTACCGGGACTAGCGGGGGGGCGACAAGAGACCCAGTACTTC. Filled out from reference TRBV11-2 and TRBJ2-5, the complete variable domain reads EAGVAQSPRYKIIEKRQSVAFWCNPISGHATLYWYQQILGQGPKLLIQFQNNGVVDDSQLPKDRFSAERLKGVDSTLKIQPAKLEDSAVYLCASSLLPGLAGGRQETQYFGPGTRLLVL.

This clonotype was detected ten times or more. V is TRBV4-3 and J is TRBJ2-7; TRBD2 agrees at 11 bases. CDR3 length: 16 amino acids. Germline-derived CDR1 and CDR2 are LGHNA and YSLEER. The V and J ends lost 4 bases and 5 bases, in that order; junction bases with no gene match: 10. CDR3 DNA sequence: TGCGCCAGCAGCCGCGGACTACTAGCGGGAGACCACGAGCAGTACTTC. It codes for CASSRGLLAGDHEQYF.

This clonotype was seen a few times. V usage is TRBV7-2 and J usage is TRBJ2-1; maybe TRBD2 (6 bases). The CDR3 has 15 amino acids. CDR1 SGHTA and CDR2 FQGNSA come from the germline V gene. V was shortened by 1 base and J by 4 bases, with 11 bases between the two germline ends. CDR3 DNA: TGTGCCAGCAGCTTAGAAGCGGGCAGATACAATGAGCAGTTCTTC. The encoded protein is CASSLEAGRYNEQFF.

This clonotype turned up a few times. V usage is TRBV5-1 and J usage is TRBJ2-7; 9 bases fit TRBD2. Germline V gene sequence: CDR1 SGHRS, CDR2 YFSETQ. The CDR3 spans 14 residues. Trimming at V came to 4 bases and at J to 3 bases, leaving 5 bases not matched to a gene. The CDR3 nucleotides read TGCGCCAGCAGCACAAGCGGGGGGTACTACGAGCAGTACTTC. Translation gives CASSTSGGYYEQYF.

This clonotype was seen more than once but under ten times. This sequence joins TRBV5-5 and TRBJ2-1, with TRBD1 matching 7 bases. This CDR3 has 17 amino acids. The V and J ends lost 4 bases and 1 base, in that order; junction bases with no gene match: 11. Germline V gene data show CDR1 as SGHKS and CDR2 as YYEKEE (reference sequence). CDR3 in DNA: TGTGCCAGCAGCGCCTTTTGGACCAGGGGGTCCTACAATGAGCAGTTCTTC. It yields the protein CASSAFWTRGSYNEQFF.

There are many counts of this clonotype. V gene TRBV12-3 or TRBV12-4 combines with J gene TRBJ2-1, with D unresolved. The germline V and J ends were trimmed by 3 bases and 0 bases, with 6 bases remaining between them. This CDR3 region has 14 residues. CDR3 residues: CASSLTLSYNEQFF. CDR3 DNA: TGTGCCAGCAGTTTGACTCTCTCCTACAATGAGCAGTTCTTC.

The V call is TRBV11-2, the J call TRBJ2-3; D is possibly TRBD2 (7 bases). This CDR3 has 17 residues. CDR1 and CDR2 (germline): SGHAT, FQNNGV. V dropped 7 bases and J dropped 1 base, with 21 bases sitting between them. The CDR3 here is CASTHPGGRRGTDTQYF. The CDR3 DNA reads TGTGCCAGCACCCATCCCGGGGGGCGTAGAGGCACAGATACGCAGTATTTT.

This clonotype was seen many times. The V call is TRBV24-1, the J call TRBJ2-2; 8 bases agree with TRBD2. Unmatched junction bases numbered 5, after V lost 5 bases and J lost 1 base. The germline V gene has CDR1 KGHDR and CDR2 SFDVKD. The CDR3 length is 16 residues. The CDR3, as DNA: TGTGCCACCAGTGCTCGACTAGCGAGGAACACCGGGGAGCTGTTTTTT. Translation gives CATSARLARNTGELFF.

The chain uses TRBV6-2 or TRBV6-3 and TRBJ2-1; 9 nucleotides align to TRBD2. J gave up 1 base and V 0 bases, and 4 bases lay outside the gene matches. CDR1 and CDR2 (germline): MNHEY, SVGEGT. The length of the CDR3 is 17 residues. CDR3 nucleotides: TGTGCCAGCAGTTACTCGGGCGGGAGGGAATCCTACAATGAGCAGTTCTTC. It is translated as CASSYSGGRESYNEQFF.

This rearrangement joins TRBV29-1 to TRBJ2-5; D is ambiguous. V was pared by 0 bases and J by 4 bases, with 9 bases between. The CDR3 is 13 residues long. CDR1 and CDR2 from the germline V gene are SQVTM and ANQGSEA. The CDR3 region has the DNA TGCAGCGTTGAAGATGGCCCGCGAGAGACCCAGTACTTC. It yields the protein CSVEDGPRETQYF.

The rearrangement uses TRBV7-9 and TRBJ1-1, with TRBD1 matching 8 bases. From germline, CDR1 is SEHNR and CDR2 FQNEAQ (reference sequence). This CDR3 comprises 15 residues. V gave up 2 bases and J gave up 6 bases; unmatched junction bases: 8. The chain's CDR3 is CASSLLGQARAEAFF. As DNA, the CDR3 is TGTGCCAGCAGCTTACTGGGACAGGCTCGCGCTGAAGCTTTCTTT.

This rearrangement joins TRBV4-1 to TRBJ2-1; 9 bases map to TRBD1. J lost 5 bases, V lost 4 bases, and 6 bases had no gene match. The CDR3 sequence is 15 residues long. The germline gives CDR1 MGHRA, CDR2 YSYEKL. In DNA form, the CDR3 reads TGCGCCAGCAGCCGGGACAGGGTTTCCCACAATGAGCAGTTCTTC. This sequence encodes CASSRDRVSHNEQFF.

The gene calls are TRBV29-1 and TRBJ2-2, with 8 bases aligning to TRBD1. With V trimmed by 7 bases and J by 7 bases, 5 bases remained unmatched. Germline loops: CDR1 SQVTM, CDR2 ANQGSEA. This CDR3 contains 12 residues. The CDR3 sequence: CSGTGNIGELFF. The CDR3 DNA sequence: TGCAGCGGGACAGGGAATATCGGGGAGCTGTTTTTT.

The chain carries TRBV14 and TRBJ2-5; no clear D gene. Germline assignment: CDR1 SGHDN and CDR2 FVKESK. The CDR3 length is 12 residues. V was shortened by 4 bases and J by 5 bases, with 8 bases between the two germline ends. CDR3 in DNA: TGTGCCAGCAGCCGCTATTTGGAGACCCAGTACTTC. Protein: CASSRYLETQYF.

The chain uses TRBV20-1 and TRBJ1-5; 9 bases fit TRBD1. This CDR3 is built from 15 residues. Trimming took 3 bases from V and 6 from J; bases not matched to a gene: 9. Germline CDR1 and CDR2: DFQATT and SNEGSKA (reference sequence). CDR3 sequence: CSASGGQGRSQPQHF. The CDR3 nucleotides read TGCAGTGCTAGTGGTGGACAGGGGAGAAGTCAGCCCCAGCATTTT.

This clonotype has more than one count but fewer than ten. The rearrangement joins TRBV12-3 or TRBV12-4 to TRBJ2-2; possible D gene TRBD1, 5 bases. The CDR3 extends over 15 amino acids. The V gene lost 2 bases and the J gene lost 5 bases, with 12 bases spanning the gap. The CDR3 spells CASSLYRMGTGELFF. Here the CDR3 DNA reads TGTGCCAGCAGTTTATACAGGATGGGGACCGGGGAGCTGTTTTTT.

V and J are TRBV24-1 and TRBJ2-5; D not certain. Germline V gives CDR1 KGHDR, CDR2 SFDVKD. The V gene lost 9 bases and the J gene lost 2 bases, with 0 bases spanning the gap. The CDR3 has 9 amino acids. The CDR3 loop is CATQETQYF. In DNA form, the CDR3 reads TGTGCCACCCAAGAGACCCAGTACTTC.

CDR3 sequence: CASSPGQGSEAFF. The CDR3 DNA is TGTGCCAGCAGCCCCGGACAGGGCTCTGAAGCTTTCTTT. The V and J genes are TRBV12-3 or TRBV12-4 and TRBJ1-1; 8 nucleotides align to TRBD1. V gave up 6 bases and J gave up 6 bases; unmatched junction bases: 6. The CDR3 length is 13 residues.

This clonotype was detected a few times. This chain links TRBV20-1 with TRBJ2-2; no definite D call. Germline V gene data show CDR1 as DFQATT and CDR2 as SNEGSKA (reference sequence). The V end lost 6 bases, the J end lost 3 bases, and 11 bases lay between the germline ends. The CDR3 spans 13 residues. This CDR3 is CSASRKDTGELFF. The CDR3 DNA follows: TGCAGTGCGTCACGAAAGGACACCGGGGAGCTGTTTTTT.

This clonotype was counted only a few times. The chain has TRBV5-1 and TRBJ2-7; 9 bases map to TRBD1. Germline CDR1 is SGHRS and CDR2 is YFSETQ. Trimming took 5 bases from V and 1 from J; bases not matched to a gene: 4. This CDR3 spans 14 amino acids. CDR3 residues: CASSFGQGSYEQYF. The DNA for the CDR3 is TGCGCCAGCAGTTTCGGACAGGGGTCCTACGAGCAGTACTTC.

The chain couples TRBV4-1 to TRBJ2-3; 9 nucleotides agree with TRBD2. From germline, CDR1 is MGHRA and CDR2 YSYEKL. This CDR3 is built from 16 residues. Trimming cost V 5 bases and J 2 bases; bases outside gene matches: 8. The CDR3 reads CASSGLAGRTTDTQYF. CDR3 bases: TGCGCCAGCAGCGGGCTAGCGGGGAGAACCACAGATACGCAGTATTTT.

In this sample, this clonotype turned up once. The genes are TRBV12-3 or TRBV12-4 and TRBJ2-3; a weak D match, TRBD2 (7 bases). Between the trimmed V and J ends, which lost 2 bases and 8 bases, there was a span of 17 bases. The CDR3 totals 15 residues. The chain's CDR3 is CASSLQAEGGVTQYF. For the CDR3, the DNA is TGTGCCAGCAGTTTACAGGCGGAGGGGGGGGTTACGCAGTATTTT.

The sample holds a few counts of this clonotype. The gene calls are TRBV7-9 and TRBJ1-1; 8 positions agree with TRBD1. With V trimmed by 4 bases and J by 7 bases, 11 bases remained unmatched. The CDR3 consists of 15 residues. Germline V gene data show CDR1 as SEHNR and CDR2 as FQNEAQ (reference sequence). The CDR3 here is CASSYDKDRAIEAFF. The CDR3 DNA sequence: TGTGCCAGCAGCTACGACAAGGACAGGGCAATTGAAGCTTTCTTT.